Following are 26 T cell receptor beta chains from one sample sequenced in a study of T cells in Graves' hyperthyroidism and ophthalmopathy. TCR beta CDR3 region amplification was performed from RNA transcripts. First-round RT-PCR with HTBI primers amplified the TCR CDR3 region. From the multiplex PCR reads, TCRdb called clonotypes with MiXCR, one entry per CDR3 protein. The sample lists about 840,000 distinct CDR3 sequences, over 35% occurring once. The specimen was blood. These receptors originate from a man younger than 35 with Graves' hyperthyroidism.

This clonotype was counted many times. V and J are TRBV14 and TRBJ1-6; perhaps TRBD1 as D (5 bases). The V gene's germline CDR1 is SGHDN and CDR2 FVKESK. This CDR3 contains 14 residues. V was shortened by 7 bases and J by 7 bases, with 14 bases between the two germline ends. CDR3 in amino acids: CASKGRERNSPLHF. CDR3 sequence (DNA): TGTGCCAGCAAGGGCAGGGAAAGGAATTCACCCCTCCACTTT.

This clonotype showed up many times. V usage is TRBV10-3 and J usage is TRBJ1-3; a weak D match, TRBD1 (5 bases). V was trimmed by 10 bases and J by 0 bases, leaving 13 bases between them. The CDR3 has 14 amino acids. Germline assignment: CDR1 ENHRY and CDR2 SYGVKD. The CDR3 reads CATKDSHSGNTIYF. Written as DNA, the CDR3 is TGTGCCACGAAAGACAGCCACTCTGGAAACACCATATATTTT.

This clonotype was observed a few times. The chain couples TRBV7-9 to TRBJ2-5; D not certain. CDR1 and CDR2 from the germline V gene are SEHNR and FQNEAQ (reference sequence). The length of the CDR3 is 15 residues. V lost 5 bases to trimming and J lost 5 bases, with 18 bases between them. CDR3 sequence reads: CASSPDGRRSETQYF. CDR3 in DNA: TGTGCCAGCAGCCCGGACGGTCGGCGGTCCGAGACCCAGTACTTC.

Ten or more counts support this clonotype. The chain couples TRBV7-9 to TRBJ1-3; TRBD1 is a possible D gene (5 bases). This CDR3 is built from 15 residues. From germline, CDR1 is SEHNR and CDR2 FQNEAQ (reference sequence). Trimming removed 2 bases at V and 8 bases at J, with 16 bases between. As DNA, the CDR3 is TGTGCCAGCAGCTTAAGAGGCGGGGACGGAGACACCATATATTTT. Protein product: CASSLRGGDGDTIYF.

The chain couples TRBV10-3 to TRBJ2-3; D might be TRBD1 or TRBD2, each matching 5 bases. The CDR3 runs to 13 residues. Germline CDR1 reads ENHRY; CDR2 reads SYGVKD. With 3 bases removed from V and 4 bases from J, the gap between germline ends came to 8 bases. The CDR3 loop reads CAISEWGSDTQYF. The CDR3 nucleotides read TGTGCCATCAGTGAATGGGGGTCAGATACGCAGTATTTT.

This chain links TRBV20-1 with TRBJ2-7; 7 bases are shared with TRBD1. The CDR3 extends over 14 amino acids. Germline-derived CDR1 and CDR2 are DFQATT and SNEGSKA (reference sequence). The J segment lost 2 bases and the V segment lost 6 bases, leaving 10 bases of the junction unmatched. Written as DNA, the CDR3 is TGCAGTGCAAACGACGGGACAGCGACCTACGAGCAGTACTTC. Its protein is CSANDGTATYEQYF.

In the case of this clonotype: A much larger clone sits a single nucleotide away, making a read error possible. This chain's CDR3 is CASSIGHNDRGNQPQHF. The CDR3 DNA reads as TGTGCCAGTAGTATAGGCCATAACGACAGGGGCAATCAGCCCCAGCATTTT. J is TRBJ1-5 and V is TRBV19; TRBD1 aligns across 7 bases. The CDR3 extends over 17 amino acids. Germline assignment: CDR1 LNHDA and CDR2 SQIVND (reference sequence). V shed 1 base, J shed 2 bases, and the junction held 8 bases outside the gene matches.

The chain combines TRBV9 with TRBJ1-2; D call uncertain. Trimming pared 0 bases from V and 8 bases from J, leaving 20 bases between. This CDR3 is built from 16 residues. Per germline, CDR1 SGDLS and CDR2 YYNGEE. In DNA form, the CDR3 reads TGTGCCAGCAGCGTAGGTAGCGGGAGCTTACGTGAGGGCTACACCTTC. Amino acids: CASSVGSGSLREGYTF. The entire variable domain, with the rest obtained from reference TRBV9 and TRBJ1-2, is as follows: DSGVTQTPKHLITATGQRVTLRCSPRSGDLSVYWYQQSLDQGLQFLIQYYNGEERAKGNILERFSAQQFPDLHSELNLSSLELGDSALYFCASSVGSGSLREGYTFGSGTRLTVV.

Only a few counts were recorded for this clonotype. The V and J genes are TRBV4-2 and TRBJ2-7; no reliable D call. Trimming shortened V by 2 bases and J by 4 bases, and 12 bases separated the two germline ends. Germline CDR1 reads LGHNA; CDR2 reads YNFKEQ. The CDR3 has 14 residues. The CDR3 DNA reads as TGTGCCAGCAGCCAACTGCAGTATGATTACGAGCAGTACTTC. Its protein product is CASSQLQYDYEQYF.

The V gene is TRBV7-8, the J gene TRBJ2-6, with no clear D. The CDR3 is made up of 16 amino acids. With 1 base removed from V and 2 bases from J, the gap between germline ends came to 9 bases. Germline lookup yields CDR1 SGHVS and CDR2 FQNEAQ. The CDR3 sequence is CASSLVYPTGANVLTF. The CDR3 DNA reads TGTGCCAGCAGCTTAGTATATCCTACTGGGGCCAACGTCCTGACTTTC.

This clonotype was counted many times. The gene calls are TRBV5-1 and TRBJ1-2, with D possibly being TRBD1 (6 bases). CDR3 length: 12 residues. Germline V gives CDR1 SGHRS, CDR2 YFSETQ. Trimming shortened V by 0 bases and J by 8 bases, and 8 bases separated the two germline ends. The CDR3 region is CASSLDREGYTF. The CDR3 DNA reads TGCGCCAGCAGCTTGGACAGGGAAGGCTACACCTTC. The full variable domain, completed using reference TRBV5-1 and TRBJ1-2, is KAGVTQTPRYLIKTRGQQVTLSCSPISGHRSVSWYQQTPGQGLQFLFEYFSETQRNKGNFPGRFSGRQFSNSRSEMNVSTLELGDSALYLCASSLDREGYTFGSGTRLTVV.

The V and J genes are TRBV20-1 and TRBJ1-2, with 7 bases matching TRBD1. Germline loops: CDR1 DFQATT, CDR2 SNEGSKA (reference sequence). This CDR3 has 12 residues. The J segment lost 4 bases and the V segment lost 6 bases, leaving 5 bases of the junction unmatched. The CDR3 DNA follows: TGCAGTGCACTGGACAGGTTCTATGGCTACACCTTC. This sequence encodes CSALDRFYGYTF.

This clonotype was seen at least ten times. The chain has TRBV7-3 and TRBJ1-6; no reliable D call. Germline CDR1 SGHTA, CDR2 FQGTGA. V was cut by 1 base and J by 10 bases, with 14 bases left in between. The CDR3 has 15 residues. CDR3 sequence: CASSLRAPPRSPLHF. The CDR3 region has the DNA TGTGCCAGCAGCTTAAGGGCACCTCCTAGGTCACCCCTCCACTTT.

The rearrangement links TRBV20-1 to TRBJ2-2, with D perhaps assigned TRBD1 or TRBD2 (5 bases each). This CDR3 has 16 amino acids. In germline, CDR1 is DFQATT, CDR2 SNEGSKA (reference sequence). Deletions cut 0 bases from V and 0 bases from J, with 11 bases between. This chain's CDR3 is CSARDTGTTNTGELFF. The DNA for the CDR3 is TGCAGTGCTAGAGATACCGGGACCACGAACACCGGGGAGCTGTTTTTT.

This clonotype was observed at least ten times. The chain employs TRBV29-1 and TRBJ2-2; D is perhaps TRBD1 or TRBD2 (5 bases each). The germline CDR1 and CDR2 sequences are SQVTM and ANQGSEA. V lost 6 bases and J 7 bases, leaving 18 bases between the germline ends. The CDR3 contains 14 residues. The DNA of the CDR3 is TGCAGCGTCGTGACGAGCCATGGGGGCGGGGAGCTGTTTTTT. Its protein product is CSVVTSHGGGELFF.

On this clonotype itself: A much larger clone differs from this one at a single base, so this may be a read error. V gene TRBV7-9 combines with J gene TRBJ1-5; possible D gene TRBD1, 5 bases. Germline loops: CDR1 SEHNR, CDR2 FQNEAQ (reference sequence). The CDR3 has 14 amino acids. The V and J ends lost 5 bases and 2 bases respectively, with 10 bases between them. DNA for the CDR3: TGTGCCAGCAGCGTAGACAGCCGCAATCAGCCCCAGCATTTT. This gives the protein CASSVDSRNQPQHF.

The genes are TRBV20-1 and TRBJ1-4; D remains ambiguous. V shed 4 bases and J shed 7 bases, with 13 bases lying between them. The CDR3 extends over 13 amino acids. The germline CDR1 and CDR2 sequences are DFQATT and SNEGSKA (reference sequence). CDR3 coding DNA: TGCAGTGCTACCCTCGGGCACACTGAAAAACTGTTTTTT. Protein sequence: CSATLGHTEKLFF.

This clonotype showed up just a few times. V usage is TRBV5-1 and J usage is TRBJ1-5; 8 nucleotides align to TRBD1. V lost 4 bases and J lost 5; bases outside the gene matches: 8. Germline-derived CDR1 and CDR2 are SGHRS and YFSETQ. This CDR3 is built from 15 residues. For the CDR3, the DNA is TGCGCCAGCAGCCCCCAGGGGGCTGTTGATCAGCCCCAGCATTTT. Encoded protein: CASSPQGAVDQPQHF. The full variable domain, completed using reference TRBV5-1 and TRBJ1-5, is KAGVTQTPRYLIKTRGQQVTLSCSPISGHRSVSWYQQTPGQGLQFLFEYFSETQRNKGNFPGRFSGRQFSNSRSEMNVSTLELGDSALYLCASSPQGAVDQPQHFGDGTRLSIL.

J is TRBJ1-5 and V is TRBV6-5; perhaps TRBD1 as D (5 bases). CDR1 and CDR2 from the germline V gene are MNHEY and SVGAGI. The V end lost 6 bases, the J end lost 9 bases, and 21 bases lay between the germline ends. The CDR3 is 15 residues long. CDR3 bases: TGTGCCAGCAGCAATACGACCTTTTCCGGGGGGCCCCAGCATTTT. It encodes CASSNTTFSGGPQHF.

Worth noting for this clonotype: It may be a read error: a sequence one base away is much more abundant. The V gene is TRBV4-1, the J gene TRBJ1-2; the D is unclear. Germline CDR1 reads MGHRA; CDR2 reads YSYEKL. V was clipped by 0 bases and J by 6 bases, with 11 bases between them. This CDR3 is 14 amino acids long. The CDR3 nucleotides read TGCGCCAGCAGCCAAGACAGCGGGAATCATGGCTACACCTTC. Its translation: CASSQDSGNHGYTF.

This clonotype was seen many times. The CDR3 nucleotides read TGCAGTGCCGCAAGACAGAACACTGAAGCTTTCTTT. Translating gives CSAARQNTEAFF. This rearrangement joins TRBV20-1 to TRBJ1-1; no definite D call. V dropped 6 bases and J dropped 1 base, with 9 bases sitting between them. Germline V gives CDR1 DFQATT, CDR2 SNEGSKA (reference sequence). The CDR3 sequence is 12 residues long.

With regard to this clonotype: At one boundary the junction diverges from the germline segment, which might be a read error. DNA for the CDR3: TGTGCCAGCAGTTATGGGCAGGGTTCAGAGACCCAGTACTTC. Translated: CASSYGQGSETQYF. V gene TRBV10-3 combines with J gene TRBJ2-5, with TRBD1 as a possible D gene (5 bases). Germline V gene data show CDR1 as ENHRY and CDR2 as SYGVKD. The CDR3 is made up of 14 amino acids.

V is TRBV19 and J is TRBJ2-7; D tentatively reads TRBD1 or TRBD2 (5 bases each). Trimming cost V 3 bases and J 3 bases, with 12 bases left between them. The germline gives CDR1 LNHDA, CDR2 SQIVND (reference sequence). This CDR3 is 14 amino acids long. CDR3 sequence reads: CASSISPRGYEQYF. In DNA, the CDR3 is TGTGCCAGTAGTATTTCTCCGAGGGGCTACGAGCAGTACTTC.

The rearrangement uses TRBV3-1 and TRBJ1-3; D is unclear. The CDR3 totals 14 residues. Germline CDR1 and CDR2: LGHDT and YNNKEL (reference sequence). V was cut by 5 bases and J by 0 bases, with 8 bases left in between. CDR3 region: CASSDNGSGNTIYF. In nucleotides, the CDR3 is TGTGCCAGCAGCGACAATGGCTCTGGAAACACCATATATTTT.

This clonotype was seen just once. The chain has TRBV4-1 and TRBJ1-1; the D is unclear. CDR3 length: 15 residues. Germline CDR1 MGHRA, CDR2 YSYEKL. Trimming took off 1 base at V and 0 bases at J, with 9 bases between the two ends. This CDR3 reads CASSQALTVNTEAFF. The CDR3 DNA reads TGCGCCAGCAGCCAAGCGCTTACGGTGAACACTGAAGCTTTCTTT.

The rearrangement uses TRBV7-3 and TRBJ2-6; 7 nucleotides match TRBD1. The CDR3 loop spans 17 amino acids. Germline lookup yields CDR1 SGHTA and CDR2 FQGTGA. With V trimmed by 5 bases and J by 0 bases, 7 bases remained unmatched. CDR3 sequence reads: CASSQGQDGSGANVLTF. The DNA for the CDR3 is TGTGCCAGCAGCCAAGGACAGGATGGCTCTGGGGCCAACGTCCTGACTTTC.